This is a list of T cell receptor beta chains from one sample in a study of read filtering for tumor transcriptome and immune sequencing. TCRdb itself ran the reads through MiXCR, one entry per CDR3 protein. The repertoire consists of 30,000 to 50,000 distinct CDR3 sequences, with 10% to 15% occurring once and the leading ten covering approximately 37%. The specimen sequenced was a population of CD138-negative cells sorted from bone marrow. The receptors originated from a donor aged 40 or older with multiple myeloma. The CDR3 runs from the conserved cysteine through the conserved F or W. Each record gives: D gene, V gene, clone size, J gene, CDR3 protein, CDR3 DNA. The D gene is left open where the match is weak. The size of a clone is reported for some rows only, either as once, few or many, or as a class for expanded clones.

.	TRBV5-1	many	TRBJ2-3	CASSFGGISTDTQYF	TGCGCCAGCAGCTTCGGCGGGATCAGCACAGATACGCAGTATTTT
.	TRBV28	many	TRBJ2-2	CASSPSLGQTGELFF	TGTGCCAGCAGCCCTAGTCTCGGGCAGACCGGGGAGCTGTTTTTT
.	TRBV29-1	many	TRBJ2-5	CSVGQGRQETQYF	TGCAGCGTTGGCCAGGGGAGGCAAGAGACCCAGTACTTC
.	TRBV19	many	TRBJ1-1	CASSDWTTGSVEAFF	TGTGCCAGTTCCGATTGGACGACAGGCTCTGTTGAAGCTTTCTTT
.	TRBV28	many	TRBJ1-5	CASSRDGGDQPQHF	TGTGCCAGCAGTCGGGACGGAGGGGATCAGCCCCAGCATTTT
.	TRBV28	many	TRBJ1-4	CASSLGQNGEKLFF	TGTGCCAGCAGTTTGGGTCAGAATGGCGAAAAACTGTTTTTT
.	TRBV29-1	many	TRBJ2-5	CSAGETQYF	TGCAGCGCCGGGGAGACCCAGTACTTC
.	TRBV11-2	many	TRBJ2-1	CASSLDLVTNNEQFF	TGTGCCAGCAGCTTAGATCTCGTGACTAACAATGAGCAGTTCTTC
.	TRBV2	.	TRBJ2-1	CASTRRSSYNEQLF	TGTGCTAGCACACGGCGAAGCTCCTACAATGAGCAGTTATTC
.	TRBV7-9	many	TRBJ2-2	CASSLQSVTGELFF	TGTGCCAGCAGCTTGCAGTCGGTTACCGGGGAGCTGTTTTTT